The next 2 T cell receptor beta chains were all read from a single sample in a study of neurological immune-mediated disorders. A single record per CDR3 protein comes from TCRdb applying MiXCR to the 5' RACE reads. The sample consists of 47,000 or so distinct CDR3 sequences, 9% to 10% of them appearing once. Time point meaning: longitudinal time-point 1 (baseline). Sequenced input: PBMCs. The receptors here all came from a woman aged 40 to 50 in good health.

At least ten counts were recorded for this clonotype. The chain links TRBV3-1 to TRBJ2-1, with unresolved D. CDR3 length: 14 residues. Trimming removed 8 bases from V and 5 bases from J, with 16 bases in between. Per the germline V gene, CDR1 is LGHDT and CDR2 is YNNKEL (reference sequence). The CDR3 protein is CASAKGVRDNEQFF. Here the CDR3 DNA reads TGTGCCAGCGCGAAGGGTGTTAGAGACAATGAGCAGTTCTTC.

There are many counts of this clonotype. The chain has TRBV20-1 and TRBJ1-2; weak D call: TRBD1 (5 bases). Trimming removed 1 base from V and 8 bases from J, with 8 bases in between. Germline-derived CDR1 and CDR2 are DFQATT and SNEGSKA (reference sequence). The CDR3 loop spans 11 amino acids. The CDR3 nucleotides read TGCAGTGCTAGAGTTGGGGGGGGCTACACCTTC. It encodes CSARVGGGYTF.